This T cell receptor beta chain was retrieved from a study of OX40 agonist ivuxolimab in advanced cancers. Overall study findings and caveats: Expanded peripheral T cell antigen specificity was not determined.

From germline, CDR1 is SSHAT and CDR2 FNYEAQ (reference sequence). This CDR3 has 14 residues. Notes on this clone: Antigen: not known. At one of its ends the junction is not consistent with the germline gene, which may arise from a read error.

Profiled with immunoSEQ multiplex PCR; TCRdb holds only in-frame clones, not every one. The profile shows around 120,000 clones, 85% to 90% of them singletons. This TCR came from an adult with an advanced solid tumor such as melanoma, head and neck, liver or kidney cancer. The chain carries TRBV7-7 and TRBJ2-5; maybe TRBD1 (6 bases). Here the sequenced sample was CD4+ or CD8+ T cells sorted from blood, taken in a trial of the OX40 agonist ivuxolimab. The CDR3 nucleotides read TGTGCTAGCAGCTTAGGGGGACAAAAAGAGACCCAGTACTTC. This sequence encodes CASSLGGQKETQYF.